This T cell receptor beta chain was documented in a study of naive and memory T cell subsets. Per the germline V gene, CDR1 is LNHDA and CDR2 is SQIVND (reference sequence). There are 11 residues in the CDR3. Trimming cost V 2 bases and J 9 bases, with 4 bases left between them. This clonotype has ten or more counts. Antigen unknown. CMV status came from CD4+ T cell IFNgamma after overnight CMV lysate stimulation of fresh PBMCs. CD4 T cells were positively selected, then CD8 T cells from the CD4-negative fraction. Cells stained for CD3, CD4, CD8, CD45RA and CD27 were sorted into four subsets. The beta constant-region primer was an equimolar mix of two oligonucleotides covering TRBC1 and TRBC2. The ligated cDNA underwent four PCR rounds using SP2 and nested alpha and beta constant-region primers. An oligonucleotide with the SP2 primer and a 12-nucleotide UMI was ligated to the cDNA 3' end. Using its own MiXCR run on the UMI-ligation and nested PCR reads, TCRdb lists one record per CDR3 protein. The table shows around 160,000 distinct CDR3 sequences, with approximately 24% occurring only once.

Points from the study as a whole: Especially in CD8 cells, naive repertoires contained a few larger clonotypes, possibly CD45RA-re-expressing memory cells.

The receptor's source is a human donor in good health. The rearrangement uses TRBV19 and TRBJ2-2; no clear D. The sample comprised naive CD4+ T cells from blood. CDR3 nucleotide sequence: TGTGCCAGTAGTATATTCAGGGAGCTGTTTTTT. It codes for CASSIFRELFF.